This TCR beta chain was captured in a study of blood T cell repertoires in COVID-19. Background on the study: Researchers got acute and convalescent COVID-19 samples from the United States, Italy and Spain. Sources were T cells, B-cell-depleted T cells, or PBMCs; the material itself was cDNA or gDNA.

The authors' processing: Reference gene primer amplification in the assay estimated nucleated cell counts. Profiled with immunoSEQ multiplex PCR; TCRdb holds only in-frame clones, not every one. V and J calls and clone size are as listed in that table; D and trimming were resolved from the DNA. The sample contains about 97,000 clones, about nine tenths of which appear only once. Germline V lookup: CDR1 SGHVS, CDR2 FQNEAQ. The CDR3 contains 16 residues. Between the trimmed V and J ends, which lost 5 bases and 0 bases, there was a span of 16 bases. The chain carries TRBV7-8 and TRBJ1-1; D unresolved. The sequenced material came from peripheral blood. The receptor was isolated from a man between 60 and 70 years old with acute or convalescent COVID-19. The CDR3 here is CASSPSGGLMNTEAFF. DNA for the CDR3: TGTGCCAGCAGCCCGTCTGGTGGACTAATGAACACTGAAGCTTTCTTT.